The 24 T cell receptor beta chains below were found in one sample sequenced in a study of vaccination and CD4 T cells after COVID-19. The Oncomine TCR Beta short-read assay was what sequenced the DNA obtained from cultured CD4+ T cells. TCRdb re-called the PCR reads through MiXCR, storing one row per CDR3 protein. The sample includes 20,000 to 30,000 distinct CDR3 sequences, about 50% of them seen just once. Their antigens are not known. Treatment: roughly nine-day PBMC culture with coronavirus spike peptide pools or control peptides (ViraFEST assay). The sequencing used CD4+ T cells from blood, cultured in vitro, collected before SARS-CoV-2 vaccination. These receptors all stem from a human donor who received a COVID-19 vaccine.

This chain links TRBV6-1 with TRBJ2-1, with D maybe TRBD2 (5 bases). Germline CDR1 is MNHNS and CDR2 is SASEGT. The CDR3 runs 15 residues. V lost 4 bases to trimming and J lost 1 base, with 11 bases between them. CDR3 nucleotide sequence: TGTGCCAGCAGTGGGACTGGCCGGTCCTACAATGAGCAGTTCTTC. This gives the protein CASSGTGRSYNEQFF.

The chain couples TRBV27 to TRBJ2-5; the D call may be TRBD1 or TRBD2 (5 bases each). The CDR3 is made up of 14 amino acids. CDR1 is MNHEY and CDR2 is SMNVEV in the germline V gene (reference sequence). The V and J ends lost 0 bases and 2 bases respectively, with 7 bases between them. The CDR3 spells CASSLSWGQETQYF. In DNA, the CDR3 is TGTGCCAGCAGTTTATCCTGGGGGCAAGAGACCCAGTACTTC.

The V call is TRBV2, the J call TRBJ2-3; the match to TRBD2 covers 7 bases. The CDR3 is made up of 15 amino acids. The trim removed 5 bases at V and 0 bases at J, leaving 5 bases unmatched. In germline, CDR1 is SNHLY, CDR2 FYNNEI. In DNA form, the CDR3 reads TGTGCCAGCAGTTTGACTAGCTCTAGCACAGATACGCAGTATTTT. As protein: CASSLTSSSTDTQYF. Variable domain in full (rest from reference TRBV2 and TRBJ2-3): EPEVTQTPSHQVTQMGQEVILRCVPISNHLYFYWYRQILGQKVEFLVSFYNNEISEKSEIFDDQFSVERPDGSNFTLKIRSTKLEDSAMYFCASSLTSSSTDTQYFGPGTRLTVL.

This sequence joins TRBV9 and TRBJ1-1; no firm D call. CDR1 and CDR2 (germline): SGDLS, YYNGEE. V lost 4 bases and J lost 8, with 15 bases in between. There are 13 residues in the CDR3. For the CDR3, the DNA is TGTGCCAGCAGCTTGCATACCAGTGGGGAAGCTTTCTTT. This encodes CASSLHTSGEAFF.

This clonotype has more than one count but fewer than ten. J is TRBJ2-7 and V is TRBV27, with 8 positions matching TRBD2. Per germline, CDR1 MNHEY and CDR2 SMNVEV (reference sequence). The CDR3 loop spans 16 amino acids. J was trimmed by 4 bases and V by 5 bases; bases with no gene match: 13. This CDR3 is CASSPEGRGGGYEQYF. The DNA of the CDR3 is TGTGCCAGCAGTCCGGAAGGACGGGGGGGCGGGTACGAGCAGTACTTC.

The chain employs TRBV2 and TRBJ1-1; D is undetermined. V lost 6 bases and J 0 bases, leaving 11 bases between the germline ends. CDR1 is SNHLY, CDR2 FYNNEI, per germline. This CDR3 region has 14 residues. The CDR3 DNA follows: TGTGCCAGCAGGACGGCTTCCATGAACACTGAAGCTTTCTTT. Amino acids: CASRTASMNTEAFF.

The chain is built from TRBV10-1 and TRBJ1-1, with 7 positions matching TRBD1. The CDR3 is 12 residues long. The junction had 2 bases not matched to a gene; V was cut back by 4 bases and J by 6 bases. Germline V gene sequence: CDR1 WNHNN, CDR2 SYGVQD (reference sequence). CDR3 nucleotides: TGCGCCAGCAGTGGCGGACAGGCTGAAGCTTTCTTT. This sequence encodes CASSGGQAEAFF.

V gene TRBV6-1 combines with J gene TRBJ1-1, with D maybe TRBD1 (6 bases). Germline V lookup: CDR1 MNHNS, CDR2 SASEGT. V dropped 3 bases and J dropped 1 base, with 12 bases sitting between them. This CDR3 has 15 residues. CDR3 DNA: TGTGCCAGCAGTGACATTCGGACAGCGAACACTGAAGCTTTCTTT. It is translated as CASSDIRTANTEAFF.

The CDR3 nucleotides read TGTGCCAGCAGCTTGGGAAGGTGGCAGTACGAGCAGTACTTC. Its protein is CASSLGRWQYEQYF. The J gene is TRBJ2-7, the V gene TRBV5-5; unclear D gene. V lost 0 bases and J lost 4, with 11 bases in between. Germline V lookup: CDR1 SGHKS, CDR2 YYEKEE (reference sequence). The CDR3 covers 14 residues.

This clonotype has just a few counts. This chain links TRBV20-1 with TRBJ2-3; 8 bases align to TRBD2. The junction had 0 bases not matched to a gene; V was cut back by 1 base and J by 0 bases. The CDR3 consists of 14 residues. The germline V gene has CDR1 DFQATT and CDR2 SNEGSKA (reference sequence). CDR3 region: CSARGTSSTDTQYF. The DNA of the CDR3 is TGCAGTGCTAGAGGGACTAGCAGCACAGATACGCAGTATTTT.

V is TRBV5-4 and J is TRBJ2-5, with D uncertain. Trimming stripped 2 bases from V and 5 bases from J, with 10 bases between. Germline lookup yields CDR1 SGHNT and CDR2 YYREEE (reference sequence). The CDR3 sequence is 13 residues long. The DNA of the CDR3 is TGTGCCAGCAGCTTACAGCCTCGGGAGACCCAGTACTTC. Translated: CASSLQPRETQYF.

This clonotype showed up just a few times. The chain couples TRBV2 to TRBJ2-7; D remains ambiguous. The CDR3 contains 13 residues. V lost 4 bases and J 1 base, leaving 8 bases between the germline ends. Germline V gene data show CDR1 as SNHLY and CDR2 as FYNNEI. This CDR3 is CASSALKSYEQYF. CDR3 sequence (DNA): TGTGCCAGCAGTGCCCTCAAGTCCTACGAGCAGTACTTC. The complete variable domain, with remaining parts taken from reference TRBV2 and TRBJ2-7, reads EPEVTQTPSHQVTQMGQEVILRCVPISNHLYFYWYRQILGQKVEFLVSFYNNEISEKSEIFDDQFSVERPDGSNFTLKIRSTKLEDSAMYFCASSALKSYEQYFGPGTRLTVT.

The chain links TRBV11-2 to TRBJ1-2; 9 positions agree with TRBD1. Germline V CDR1 and CDR2: SGHAT, FQNNGV. The CDR3 spans 17 residues. The J segment lost 8 bases and the V segment lost 1 base, leaving 14 bases of the junction unmatched. CDR3 loop: CASSLGVGQGPPGGYTF. The CDR3 bases are TGTGCCAGCAGCTTAGGGGTAGGACAGGGGCCTCCTGGGGGCTACACCTTC. The full variable domain, with the rest looked up from reference TRBV11-2 and TRBJ1-2, is EAGVAQSPRYKIIEKRQSVAFWCNPISGHATLYWYQQILGQGPKLLIQFQNNGVVDDSQLPKDRFSAERLKGVDSTLKIQPAKLEDSAVYLCASSLGVGQGPPGGYTFGSGTRLTVV.

The J gene is TRBJ1-2, the V gene TRBV9; perhaps TRBD1 as D (6 bases). The CDR3 consists of 17 residues. Looked up from germline, CDR1 is SGDLS and CDR2 is YYNGEE. Between the trimmed V and J ends, which lost 4 bases and 8 bases, there was a span of 27 bases. CDR3 sequence: CASSTSPINPGAAGYTF. The DNA of the CDR3 is TGTGCCAGCAGCACCTCCCCTATAAACCCGGGGGCAGCAGGCTACACCTTC.

The chain combines TRBV25-1 with TRBJ1-1; TRBD1 is a possible D gene (5 bases). The germline CDR1 and CDR2 sequences are MGHDK and SYGVNS. Between the trimmed V and J ends, which lost 4 bases and 0 bases, there was a span of 15 bases. The CDR3 length is 16 residues. CDR3 loop: CASSATGQGMNTEAFF. Written as DNA, the CDR3 is TGTGCCAGCAGTGCCACTGGGCAGGGAATGAACACTGAAGCTTTCTTT.

This clonotype is classed as medium-sized. The genes are TRBV10-3 and TRBJ2-5; D is unclear. Germline CDR1 is ENHRY and CDR2 is SYGVKD. Trimming removed 3 bases from V and 5 bases from J, with 4 bases in between. This CDR3 region has 11 residues. Here the CDR3 reads CAISDKETQYF. The CDR3 DNA reads as TGTGCCATCAGTGACAAGGAGACCCAGTACTTC.

The J gene is TRBJ2-2, the V gene TRBV10-3; 8 bases line up with TRBD1. The germline V gene has CDR1 ENHRY and CDR2 SYGVKD. Germline trimming cut 2 bases from V and 4 bases from J; bases unmatched to any gene: 3. This CDR3 comprises 15 residues. The CDR3, as DNA: TGTGCCATCAGTGAGAGACAGGGGAGCACCGGGGAGCTGTTTTTT. It yields the protein CAISERQGSTGELFF.

This chain links TRBV4-2 with TRBJ1-1, with D uncertain. Per germline, CDR1 LGHNA and CDR2 YNFKEQ. The V end lost 0 bases, the J end lost 7 bases, and 12 bases lay between the germline ends. The length of the CDR3 is 14 residues. CDR3 nucleotides: TGTGCCAGCAGCCAAGAGTTGATCCGCAATGAAGCTTTCTTT. Protein product: CASSQELIRNEAFF.

This clonotype was picked up a small number of times. The V and J genes are TRBV24-1 and TRBJ2-7, with TRBD1 matching over 10 bases. Unmatched junction bases numbered 2, after V lost 0 bases and J lost 1 base. In germline, CDR1 is KGHDR, CDR2 SFDVKD. The CDR3 totals 16 residues. The CDR3 region is CATSDLGTGDSYEQYF. In DNA, the CDR3 is TGTGCCACCAGTGATTTGGGGACAGGGGATTCCTACGAGCAGTACTTC.

This clonotype was observed a few times. The CDR3 DNA sequence: TGTGCCTGGAGTAGGCAGGTCGGAGGAATTGGCTACACCTTC. Translation gives CAWSRQVGGIGYTF. V gene TRBV30 combines with J gene TRBJ1-2, with D unclear. The CDR3 has 14 residues. Germline V CDR1 and CDR2: GTSNPN, SVGIG (reference sequence). Trimming left V 2 bases short and J 7 bases short, with 17 bases between. Full variable domain (outside the CDR3, taken from reference TRBV30 and TRBJ1-2): SQTIHQWPATLVQPVGSPLSLECTVEGTSNPNLYWYRQAAGRGLQLLFYSVGIGQISSEVPQNLSASRPQDRQFILSSKKLLLSDSGFYLCAWSRQVGGIGYTFGSGTRLTVV.

The V call is TRBV7-2, the J call TRBJ2-7; D unresolved. Germline V gene data show CDR1 as SGHTA and CDR2 as FQGNSA. V lost 5 bases and J 4 bases, leaving 12 bases between the germline ends. This CDR3 has 13 amino acids. Here the CDR3 reads CASSVSPIYEQYF. The CDR3 coding sequence is TGTGCCAGCAGCGTCTCACCTATTTACGAGCAGTACTTC. Full variable domain (remainder filled in from reference TRBV7-2 and TRBJ2-7): GAGVSQSPSNKVTEKGKDVELRCDPISGHTALYWYRQSLGQGLEFLIYFQGNSAPDKSGLPSDRFSAERTGGSVSTLTIQRTQQEDSAVYLCASSVSPIYEQYFGPGTRLTVT.

The chain employs TRBV5-4 and TRBJ2-5, with D perhaps matching TRBD2 (6 bases). Germline-derived CDR1 and CDR2 are SGHNT and YYREEE (reference sequence). This CDR3 is 18 amino acids long. Trimming took 4 bases from V and 2 from J, leaving 24 bases between them. DNA of the CDR3: TGTGCCAGCAGCCATCGAGGGCGGGACGTAAGAGAGCAAGAGACCCAGTACTTC. It is translated as CASSHRGRDVREQETQYF.

This clonotype occurred a few times. The J gene is TRBJ1-1, the V gene TRBV2, with 9 nucleotides matching TRBD1. CDR1 is SNHLY and CDR2 is FYNNEI in the germline V gene. The CDR3 covers 12 residues. J gave up 8 bases and V 6 bases, and 4 bases lay outside the gene matches. The CDR3 loop reads CASSKDRGEAFF. The CDR3 DNA reads as TGTGCCAGCAGCAAGGACAGGGGAGAAGCTTTCTTT.

This clonotype was detected a few times. This chain joins TRBV19 and TRBJ1-2, with TRBD1 matching 7 bases. J was trimmed by 8 bases and V by 3 bases; bases with no gene match: 9. CDR3 size: 14 residues. CDR1 is LNHDA and CDR2 is SQIVND in the germline V gene (reference sequence). The CDR3 DNA sequence: TGTGCCAGTAGTATCAGGGGGGGCTCAGGGGGCTACACCTTC. It codes for CASSIRGGSGGYTF.